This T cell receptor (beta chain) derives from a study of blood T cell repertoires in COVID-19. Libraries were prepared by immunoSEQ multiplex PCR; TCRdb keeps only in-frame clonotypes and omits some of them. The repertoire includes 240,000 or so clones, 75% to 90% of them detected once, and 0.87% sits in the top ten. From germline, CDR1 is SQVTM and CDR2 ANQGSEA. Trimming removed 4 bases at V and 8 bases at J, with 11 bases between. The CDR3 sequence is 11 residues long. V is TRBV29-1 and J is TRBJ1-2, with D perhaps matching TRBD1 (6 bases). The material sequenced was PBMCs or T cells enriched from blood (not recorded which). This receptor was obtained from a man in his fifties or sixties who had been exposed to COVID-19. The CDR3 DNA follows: TGCAGCGTTGCAGGGGCCAGCGGCTACACCTTC. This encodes CSVAGASGYTF.